A single sample gave rise to the 22 T cell receptor beta chains below, sequenced in a study of shared clonotypes between healthy human individuals. Profiling relied on immunoSEQ multiplex PCR, and the TCRdb table lists in-frame clones only, not all of them. The sample lists about 820,000 clones; 92% were seen once. Naive CD8 cells comprised CD45RO-negative, CCR7-positively selected cells, excluding terminally differentiated effector memory CD45RA+ cells. The sample consisted of naive CD8+ T cells sorted from blood. Receptors were obtained from a man aged 25 to 40 in good health.

V usage is TRBV7-9 and J usage is TRBJ2-1; 9 nucleotides match TRBD1. Germline V gene data show CDR1 as SEHNR and CDR2 as FQNEAQ (reference sequence). With V trimmed by 4 bases and J by 10 bases, 2 bases remained unmatched. This CDR3 region has 12 residues. Here the CDR3 reads CASSWTGDEQFF. CDR3 in DNA: TGTGCCAGCAGCTGGACAGGGGACGAGCAGTTCTTC.

The chain carries TRBV7-3 and TRBJ2-1; perhaps TRBD2 as D (6 bases). V gave up 1 base and J gave up 7 bases, with 17 bases separating them. CDR1 and CDR2 from the germline V gene are SGHTA and FQGTGA. The CDR3 has 16 amino acids. The CDR3 nucleotides are TGTGCCAGCAGCTTAAACGAGGTTCTAGCGCGGAATGAGCAGTTCTTC. It yields the protein CASSLNEVLARNEQFF.

The chain uses TRBV4-1 and TRBJ2-7; 8 bases agree with TRBD2. In germline, CDR1 is MGHRA, CDR2 YSYEKL. The CDR3 covers 18 residues. V lost 0 bases and J lost 1; bases outside the gene matches: 11. CDR3 residues: CASSQEGLGGRRSYEQYF. CDR3 coding DNA: TGCGCCAGCAGCCAAGAGGGTTTGGGCGGGAGGAGGTCCTACGAGCAGTACTTC.

The V call is TRBV7-9, the J call TRBJ1-4, with D unclear. This CDR3 is built from 10 residues. V lost 7 bases to trimming and J lost 7 bases, with 4 bases between them. Germline V CDR1 and CDR2: SEHNR, FQNEAQ (reference sequence). CDR3 DNA sequence: TGTGCCAGCATGGGTGAAAAACTGTTTTTT. Encoded protein: CASMGEKLFF.

The chain recombines TRBV28 with TRBJ2-7, with a weak D call TRBD2 (5 bases). The CDR3 contains 15 residues. Germline CDR1 reads MDHEN; CDR2 reads SYDVKM. The V end lost 5 bases, the J end lost 6 bases, and 20 bases lay between the germline ends. Here the CDR3 reads CASSHPGIGKVEQYF. CDR3 DNA sequence: TGTGCCAGCAGTCATCCCGGGATTGGGAAGGTCGAGCAGTACTTC.

The chain links TRBV6-5 to TRBJ2-3; tentatively, D is TRBD2 (5 bases). V lost 2 bases, J lost 4 bases, and 16 bases lay in between. CDR1 is MNHEY and CDR2 is SVGAGI in the germline V gene. This CDR3 contains 16 residues. As DNA, the CDR3 is TGTGCCAGCAGTTACGGGTCGGCCCCCGGGGCAGATACGCAGTATTTT. Protein: CASSYGSAPGADTQYF.

The chain employs TRBV15 and TRBJ2-1; the match to TRBD2 covers 13 bases. Unmatched junction bases numbered 9, after V lost 4 bases and J lost 6 bases. Germline assignment: CDR1 LNHNV and CDR2 YYDKDF (reference sequence). The CDR3 runs to 17 residues. CDR3 sequence (DNA): TGTGCCACCAGCAATTTCCCCACTAGCGGGAGGGCCAATGAGCAGTTCTTC. Its translation is CATSNFPTSGRANEQFF. The full variable domain, completed using reference TRBV15 and TRBJ2-1, is DAMVIQNPRYQVTQFGKPVTLSCSQTLNHNVMYWYQQKSSQAPKLLFHYYDKDFNNEADTPDNFQSRRPNTSFCFLDIRSPGLGDTAMYLCATSNFPTSGRANEQFFGPGTRLTVL.

The rearrangement joins TRBV6-5 to TRBJ2-7; 7 bases are a match to TRBD2. This CDR3 has 13 residues. The germline CDR1 and CDR2 sequences are MNHEY and SVGAGI. J lost 6 bases, V lost 8 bases, and 10 bases had no gene match. For the CDR3, the DNA is TGTGCCAGCCGCAGCGGGGTGTTAGGCGAGCAGTACTTC. This encodes CASRSGVLGEQYF.

The sample holds one count of this clone. In DNA, the CDR3 is TGCGCCAGCAGCCAAGAGACAGGTTGGAATGAGCAGTTCTTC. Translated: CASSQETGWNEQFF. The chain is built from TRBV4-1 and TRBJ2-1, with TRBD1 as a possible D gene (6 bases). CDR1 MGHRA and CDR2 YSYEKL come from the germline V gene. The germline V and J ends were trimmed by 0 bases and 7 bases, with 10 bases remaining between them. The CDR3 totals 14 residues.

The chain links TRBV28 to TRBJ1-4; D is unclear. This CDR3 comprises 16 residues. V was clipped by 6 bases and J by 0 bases, with 14 bases between them. CDR1 is MDHEN and CDR2 is SYDVKM in the germline V gene. CDR3 residues: CASSSLTFATNEKLFF. As DNA, the CDR3 is TGTGCCAGCAGCTCCCTGACCTTCGCAACTAATGAAAAACTGTTTTTT.

As regards this clone: Other DNA sequences within the sample encode an identical CDR3. V and J are TRBV7-2 and TRBJ2-7; D ambiguous. The CDR3 consists of 12 residues. Germline assignment: CDR1 SGHTA and CDR2 FQGNSA. Trimming removed 5 bases at V and 0 bases at J, with 5 bases between. The CDR3 DNA is TGTGCCAGCAGCCTGAGCTCCTACGAGCAGTACTTC. Translating it yields CASSLSSYEQYF.

This rearrangement joins TRBV12-2 to TRBJ2-7; the table's D call TRBD1 went unverified against the DNA. TRBV12-2 is a listed pseudogene. CDR3 length equals 17 residues. The CDR3 here is CASRLGVLGQGTYEQYF. The DNA of the CDR3 is TGTGCAAGTCGCTTAGGGGTTTTAGGGCAGGGCACGTACGAGCAGTACTTC.

Of note for this clone: The same CDR3 also results from other DNA sequences found in this sample. This chain links TRBV5-6 with TRBJ2-7; 7 bases line up with TRBD1. CDR1 and CDR2 from the germline V gene are SGHDT and YYEEEE. Trimming at V came to 5 bases and at J to 3 bases, leaving 2 bases not matched to a gene. The CDR3 is 12 residues long. The CDR3 nucleotides read TGTGCCAGCAGTTGGGACAGCTACGAGCAGTACTTC. Amino acids: CASSWDSYEQYF.

The rearrangement joins TRBV19 to TRBJ2-1, with TRBD2 as a possible D gene (6 bases). This CDR3 comprises 14 residues. V lost 1 base to trimming and J lost 9 bases, with 13 bases between them. The germline V gene has CDR1 LNHDA and CDR2 SQIVND (reference sequence). For the CDR3, the DNA is TGTGCCAGTAGTATAGTAGGAGCGGGTATTGAGCAGTTCTTC. Protein: CASSIVGAGIEQFF.

The J gene is TRBJ2-7, the V gene TRBV11-2, with 7 nucleotides matching TRBD2. Germline V gene sequence: CDR1 SGHAT, CDR2 FQNNGV. The CDR3 length is 15 residues. The V segment lost 6 bases and the J segment 5 bases; nucleotides outside the gene matches: 13. CDR3 amino acids: CASRTLKGGRNEQYF. CDR3 nucleotides: TGTGCCAGCAGGACCCTAAAGGGCGGGAGAAACGAGCAGTACTTC.

V is TRBV11-2 and J is TRBJ2-7; weak D call: TRBD2 (6 bases). This CDR3 is built from 14 residues. V lost 2 bases and J lost 4, with 12 bases in between. The germline V gene encodes CDR1 SGHAT and CDR2 FQNNGV. The DNA of the CDR3 is TGTGCCAGCAGCTTATTCGGGAGCGGATACGAGCAGTACTTC. Protein sequence: CASSLFGSGYEQYF.

The chain carries TRBV9 and TRBJ1-2, with 7 bases lining up with TRBD1. The V gene's germline CDR1 is SGDLS and CDR2 YYNGEE. The ends lost 0 bases at V and 0 bases at J; junction bases unmatched: 8. The CDR3 runs to 17 residues. The CDR3 region has the DNA TGTGCCAGCAGCGTAGCTAAGGGGACAGAAGCTAACTATGGCTACACCTTC. It encodes CASSVAKGTEANYGYTF.

The V and J genes are TRBV5-8 and TRBJ1-1, with 7 bases that match TRBD1. The CDR3 runs to 14 residues. The germline CDR1 and CDR2 sequences are SGHTS and YDEGEE. Trimming took 4 bases from V and 2 from J; bases not matched to a gene: 5. The CDR3 DNA sequence: TGTGCCAGCAGCACCAGGGGGGCCAACACTGAAGCTTTCTTT. Its protein is CASSTRGANTEAFF. Full variable domain (missing parts from reference TRBV5-8 and TRBJ1-1): EAGVTQSPTHLIKTRGQQATLRCSPISGHTSVYWYQQALGLGLQFLLWYDEGEERNRGNFPPRFSGRQFPNYSSELNVNALELEDSALYLCASSTRGANTEAFFGQGTRLTVV.

This chain links TRBV10-1 with TRBJ2-1; no definite D call. Germline assignment: CDR1 WNHNN and CDR2 SYGVQD (reference sequence). The V end lost 2 bases, the J end lost 1 base, and 15 bases lay between the germline ends. The CDR3 length is 17 residues. The CDR3 sequence is CASSELGLSRSYNEQFF. In nucleotides, the CDR3 is TGCGCCAGCAGTGAGCTTGGGTTATCGCGGTCCTACAATGAGCAGTTCTTC.

The chain employs TRBV7-6 and TRBJ2-3, with 9 bases aligning to TRBD1. Trimming removed 4 bases from V and 1 base from J; junction bases left unmatched: 15. The CDR3 spans 19 residues. From germline, CDR1 is SGHVS and CDR2 FNYEAQ. The CDR3 DNA is TGTGCCAGCAGCTCTCGCCCCGGGACAGGGTGGACCCGCACAGATACGCAGTATTTT. Translating it yields CASSSRPGTGWTRTDTQYF.

The chain links TRBV29-1 to TRBJ1-2; no firm D call. With 5 bases removed from V and 5 bases from J, the gap between germline ends came to 18 bases. CDR3 length equals 14 residues. From germline, CDR1 is SQVTM and CDR2 ANQGSEA. The CDR3 DNA follows: TGCAGCGTTACCGTCCAGGAGATAGGATATGGCTACACCTTC. Translation: CSVTVQEIGYGYTF.

The chain joins TRBV29-1 to TRBJ2-5, with TRBD2 identical over 9 bases. There are 16 residues in the CDR3. V trimming: 1 base; J trimming: 3 bases; junction bases outside the gene matches: 9. Germline V lookup: CDR1 SQVTM, CDR2 ANQGSEA. The DNA for the CDR3 is TGCAGCGTTGAAGTCGCGGCTAGCGGGACAGAAGAGACCCAGTACTTC. Its protein product is CSVEVAASGTEETQYF.